This T cell receptor beta chain was sequenced during a study of blood T cell repertoires in COVID-19. The wider study: Samples of COVID-19 (acute and convalescent) were obtained from the United States, Italy and Spain.

In the original processing: Nucleated cell number was recorded as an estimate derived from reference gene primer amplification. Libraries were prepared by immunoSEQ multiplex PCR; TCRdb keeps only in-frame clonotypes and omits some of them. That table is the source of V, J and clone size, and D and trimming were worked out from the DNA. This table has some 70,000 clones, about 86% appearing once. This clone is medium-sized. CDR1 is SQVTM and CDR2 is ANQGSEA in the germline V gene. The V gene end was trimmed by 6 bases and the J gene end by 2 bases; junction bases not matched to a gene: 12. The CDR3 loop spans 16 amino acids.

Sequenced sample: peripheral blood. The clonotype comes from a man aged 45-60 years with active COVID-19. The chain is built from TRBV29-1 and TRBJ1-1, with 10 nucleotides matching TRBD1. CDR3 nucleotide sequence: TGCAGCGTCCCCGGGGACAGGGGACTTGCCAACACTGAAGCTTTCTTT. Residues: CSVPGDRGLANTEAFF. Filled out from reference TRBV29-1 and TRBJ1-1, the complete variable domain reads SAVISQKPSRDICQRGTSLTIQCQVDSQVTMMFWYRQQPGQSLTLIATANQGSEATYESGFVIDKFPISRPNLTFSTLTVSNMSPEDSSIYLCSVPGDRGLANTEAFFGQGTRLTVV.